This T cell receptor beta chain emerged from a study of blood T cell repertoires in COVID-19. Profiled with immunoSEQ multiplex PCR; TCRdb holds only in-frame clones, not every one. The sample consists of hundreds of thousands of clones, 88% of them appearing once. This clonotype originated in a woman in her fifties or sixties who had recovered from COVID-19. Specimen: PBMCs or T cells enriched from blood (not recorded which).

The CDR3 DNA reads TGTGCCAGCAGTGATCTAGCGGGGGCCTTACTATACAATGAGCAGTTCTTC. Residues: CASSDLAGALLYNEQFF. The V gene is TRBV6-1, the J gene TRBJ2-1; 10 bases are a match to TRBD2. The J segment lost 4 bases and the V segment lost 3 bases, leaving 9 bases of the junction unmatched. The germline gives CDR1 MNHNS, CDR2 SASEGT. This CDR3 comprises 17 residues.